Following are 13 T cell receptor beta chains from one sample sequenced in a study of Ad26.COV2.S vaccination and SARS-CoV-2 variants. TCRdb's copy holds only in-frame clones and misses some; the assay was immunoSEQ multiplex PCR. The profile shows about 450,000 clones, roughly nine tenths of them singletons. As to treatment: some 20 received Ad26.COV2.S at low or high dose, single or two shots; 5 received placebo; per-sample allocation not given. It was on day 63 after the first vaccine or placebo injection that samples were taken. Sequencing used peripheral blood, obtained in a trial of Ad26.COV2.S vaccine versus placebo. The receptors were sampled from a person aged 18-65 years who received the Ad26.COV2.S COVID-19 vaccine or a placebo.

CDR3 nucleotide sequence: TGTGCCAGCGGAAGGTGGAGTGAAGCTTTCTTT. It is translated as CASGRWSEAFF. The rearrangement uses TRBV28 and TRBJ1-1, with D uncertain. V gave up 8 bases and J gave up 7 bases, with 11 bases separating them. The CDR3 is 11 amino acids. Germline V gene data show CDR1 as MDHEN and CDR2 as SYDVKM.

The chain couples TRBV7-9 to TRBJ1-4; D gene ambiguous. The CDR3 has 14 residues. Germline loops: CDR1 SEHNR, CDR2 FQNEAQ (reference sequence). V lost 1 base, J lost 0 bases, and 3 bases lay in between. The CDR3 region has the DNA TGTGCCAGCAGCTTAGGCACAACTAATGAAAAACTGTTTTTT. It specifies CASSLGTTNEKLFF. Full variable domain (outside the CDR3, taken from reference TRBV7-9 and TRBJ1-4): DTGVSQNPRHKITKRGQNVTFRCDPISEHNRLYWYRQTLGQGPEFLTYFQNEAQLEKSRLLSDRFSAERPKGSFSTLEIQRTEQGDSAMYLCASSLGTTNEKLFFGSGTQLSVL.

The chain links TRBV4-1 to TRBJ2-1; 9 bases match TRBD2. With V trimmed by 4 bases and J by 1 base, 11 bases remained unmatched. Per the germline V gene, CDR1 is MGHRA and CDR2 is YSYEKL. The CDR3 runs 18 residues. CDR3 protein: CASSPRGGRASSYNEQFF. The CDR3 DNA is TGCGCCAGCAGCCCGCGGGGCGGGAGGGCCAGTTCCTACAATGAGCAGTTCTTC.

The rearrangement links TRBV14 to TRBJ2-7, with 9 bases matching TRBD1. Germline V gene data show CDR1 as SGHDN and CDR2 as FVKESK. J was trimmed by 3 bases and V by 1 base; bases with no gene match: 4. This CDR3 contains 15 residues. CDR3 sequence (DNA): TGTGCCAGCAGCCAAGGAGGGACAGGGATCTACGAGCAGTACTTC. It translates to CASSQGGTGIYEQYF. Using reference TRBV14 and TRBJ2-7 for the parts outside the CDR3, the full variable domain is EAGVTQFPSHSVIEKGQTVTLRCDPISGHDNLYWYRRVMGKEIKFLLHFVKESKQDESGMPNNRFLAERTGGTYSTLKVQPAELEDSGVYFCASSQGGTGIYEQYFGPGTRLTVT.

This CDR3 reads CASSPYLASTDTQYF. The CDR3, as DNA: TGTGCCAGCTCACCTTACCTCGCCAGCACAGATACGCAGTATTTT. J is TRBJ2-3 and V is TRBV18; no clear D. The CDR3 sequence is 15 residues long. The ends were cut back, 3 bases at V and 0 bases at J, with 10 bases in the middle. CDR1 KGHSH and CDR2 LQKENI come from the germline V gene.

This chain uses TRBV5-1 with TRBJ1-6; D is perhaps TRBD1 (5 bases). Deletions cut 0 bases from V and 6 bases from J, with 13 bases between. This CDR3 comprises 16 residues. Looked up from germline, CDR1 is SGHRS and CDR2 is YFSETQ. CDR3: CASSLEQAAFNSPLHF. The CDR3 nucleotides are TGCGCCAGCAGCTTGGAACAGGCAGCCTTTAATTCACCCCTCCACTTT.

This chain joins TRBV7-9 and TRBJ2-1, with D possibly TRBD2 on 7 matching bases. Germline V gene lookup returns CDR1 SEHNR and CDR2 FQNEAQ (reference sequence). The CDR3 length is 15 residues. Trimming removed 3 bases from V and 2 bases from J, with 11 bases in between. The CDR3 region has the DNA TGTGCCAGCAGCTTGACGGGGGGCCCCTACAATGAGCAGTTCTTC. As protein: CASSLTGGPYNEQFF. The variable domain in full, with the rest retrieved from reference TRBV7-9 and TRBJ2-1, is DTGVSQNPRHKITKRGQNVTFRCDPISEHNRLYWYRQTLGQGPEFLTYFQNEAQLEKSRLLSDRFSAERPKGSFSTLEIQRTEQGDSAMYLCASSLTGGPYNEQFFGPGTRLTVL.

This CDR3 is CASSETPYRGGDGYTF. CDR3 nucleotide sequence: TGTGCCAGCAGTGAAACTCCGTACAGGGGGGGCGATGGCTACACCTTC. The rearrangement joins TRBV2 to TRBJ1-2; 8 bases match TRBD1. Germline CDR1 SNHLY, CDR2 FYNNEI. V lost 2 bases and J lost 6; bases outside the gene matches: 11. The CDR3 contains 16 residues. Supplemented by reference TRBV2 and TRBJ1-2, the full variable domain reads EPEVTQTPSHQVTQMGQEVILRCVPISNHLYFYWYRQILGQKVEFLVSFYNNEISEKSEIFDDQFSVERPDGSNFTLKIRSTKLEDSAMYFCASSETPYRGGDGYTFGSGTRLTVV.

Here the CDR3 DNA reads TGTGCCAGCAGCTTGAATCGCCTAGCGAACACCGGGGAGCTGTTTTTT. This gives the protein CASSLNRLANTGELFF. This chain links TRBV7-2 with TRBJ2-2; D is ambiguous. The CDR3 contains 16 residues. V gave up 3 bases and J gave up 0 bases, with 11 bases separating them. CDR1 and CDR2 (germline): SGHTA, FQGNSA.

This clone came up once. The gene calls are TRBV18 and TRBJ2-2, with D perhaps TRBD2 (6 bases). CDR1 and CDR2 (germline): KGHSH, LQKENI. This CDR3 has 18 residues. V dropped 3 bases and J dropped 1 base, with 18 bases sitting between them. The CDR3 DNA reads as TGTGCCAGCTCACCGATTTCAACGGGAGTACAGAACACCGGGGAGCTGTTTTTT. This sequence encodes CASSPISTGVQNTGELFF.

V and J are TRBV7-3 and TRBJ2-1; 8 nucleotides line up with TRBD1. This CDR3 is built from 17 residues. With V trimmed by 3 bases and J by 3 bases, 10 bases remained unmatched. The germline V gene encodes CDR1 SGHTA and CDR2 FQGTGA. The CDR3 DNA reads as TGTGCCAGCAGCTTGACCGGGACAGGTCTCAACTACAATGAGCAGTTCTTC. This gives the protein CASSLTGTGLNYNEQFF.

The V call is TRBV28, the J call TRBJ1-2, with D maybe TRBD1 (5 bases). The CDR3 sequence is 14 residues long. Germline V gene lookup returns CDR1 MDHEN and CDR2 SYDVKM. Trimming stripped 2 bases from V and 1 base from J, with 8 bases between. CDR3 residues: CASSLPTVNYGYTF. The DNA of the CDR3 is TGTGCCAGCAGTTTACCGACAGTTAACTATGGCTACACCTTC.

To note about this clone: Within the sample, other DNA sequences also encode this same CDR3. The CDR3 region is CASSVGGTEAFF. The CDR3, as DNA: TGTGCCAGCAGCGTAGGGGGGACTGAAGCTTTCTTT. This chain joins TRBV9 and TRBJ1-1; perhaps TRBD1 as D (5 bases). The CDR3 extends over 12 amino acids. Germline loops: CDR1 SGDLS, CDR2 YYNGEE. The V end was cut by 0 bases, the J end by 5 bases, with 5 bases between.